This T cell receptor beta chain was retrieved from a study of T-cell memory formation after mild COVID-19. Germline V gene lookup returns CDR1 SGHRS and CDR2 YFSETQ. This CDR3 comprises 15 residues. Unmatched junction bases numbered 12, after V lost 4 bases and J lost 6 bases. Notes on the study in general: Clones shrinking from day 15 to 85 showed even CD4/CD8 mixes; later expanders tilted CD4+.

Regarding this clonotype: Its antigen is still unknown.

5'RACE with constant-segment primers built TCRalpha and TCRbeta cDNA libraries with UMIs. A single record per CDR3 protein comes from TCRdb applying MiXCR to the 5' RACE reads. This sample has roughly 200,000 distinct CDR3 sequences, with 16% found just once. The source of this sequence is an adult woman who had mild COVID-19 (a few samples of this study predate the infection). Cell type and time point are not known. Sequenced input: PBMCs or a T cell subset sorted from them (not recorded which). The genes are TRBV5-1 and TRBJ1-2; 7 positions agree with TRBD1. The chain's CDR3 is CASSARQGGRNGYTF. DNA for the CDR3: TGCGCCAGCAGCGCCCGACAGGGAGGGAGGAATGGCTACACCTTC. Combining the CDR3 with reference TRBV5-1 and TRBJ1-2 gives the whole variable domain KAGVTQTPRYLIKTRGQQVTLSCSPISGHRSVSWYQQTPGQGLQFLFEYFSETQRNKGNFPGRFSGRQFSNSRSEMNVSTLELGDSALYLCASSARQGGRNGYTFGSGTRLTVV.